This T cell receptor (beta chain) was retrieved from a study of blood T cell repertoires in COVID-19. In the study overall: Acute and convalescent COVID-19 specimens originated in the United States, Italy and Spain. Sources were T cells, B-cell-depleted T cells, or PBMCs; the material itself was cDNA or gDNA.

Original handling: Estimation of nucleated cell counts relied on the amplification of reference gene primers. TCRdb's table, derived via immunoSEQ multiplex PCR, lists solely in-frame clones and lacks some. That table gives V, J and clone size, and the DNA gave D and trimming. The sample has tens of thousands of clones, 82% seen once; the top ten hold around 15%. The source is an elderly man with active COVID-19. Sequenced material: peripheral blood.

The chain's CDR3 is CASSLHSLGGSYNEQFF. The CDR3 DNA reads TGTGCCAGCAGCCTACACTCCCTGGGGGGCTCCTACAATGAGCAGTTCTTC. The V call is TRBV6-4, the J call TRBJ2-1; the D gene is possibly TRBD2 (6 bases). This CDR3 contains 17 residues. V was clipped by 6 bases and J by 0 bases, with 18 bases between them. Germline lookup yields CDR1 MRHNA and CDR2 SNTAGT.